This T cell receptor (beta chain) was recorded in a study of CD8+ T cells in alopecia areata. Study-wide background: Patients in the treated group were given tofacitinib by mouth, 5 to 10 mg twice a day.

CDR1 SQVTM and CDR2 ANQGSEA come from the germline V gene. This CDR3 spans 15 amino acids. V lost 6 bases, J lost 5 bases, and 22 bases lay in between. Sequencing relied on a cDNA template that was reverse transcribed from extracted RNA. Using immunoSEQ multiplex PCR, the repertoire was profiled, and TCRdb retains in-frame clones only, with some absent. The sample consists of over 250,000 clones, approximately 60% of them appearing once. Documented treatment: oral pan-JAK inhibitor, 5-10 mg twice daily. The sequence was collected from a human donor with alopecia areata. This specimen was CD4+ T cells sorted from blood, taken at week 52, from a patient treated with tofacitinib. This chain uses TRBV29-1 with TRBJ2-5; a possible D gene is TRBD2 (6 bases). CDR3: CSVGRGTGGMETQYF. As DNA, the CDR3 is TGCAGCGTGGGCCGAGGGACCGGCGGGATGGAGACCCAGTACTTC.